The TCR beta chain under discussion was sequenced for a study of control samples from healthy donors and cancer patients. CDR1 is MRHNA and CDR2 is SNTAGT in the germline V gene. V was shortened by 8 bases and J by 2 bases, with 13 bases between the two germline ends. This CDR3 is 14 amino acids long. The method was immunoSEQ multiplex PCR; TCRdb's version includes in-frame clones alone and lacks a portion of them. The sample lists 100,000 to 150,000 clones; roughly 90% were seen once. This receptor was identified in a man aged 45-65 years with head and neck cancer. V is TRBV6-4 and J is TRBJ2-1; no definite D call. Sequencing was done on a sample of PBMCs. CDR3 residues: CASPQTGPYNEQFF. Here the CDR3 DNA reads TGTGCCAGCCCTCAAACTGGACCCTACAATGAGCAGTTCTTC.